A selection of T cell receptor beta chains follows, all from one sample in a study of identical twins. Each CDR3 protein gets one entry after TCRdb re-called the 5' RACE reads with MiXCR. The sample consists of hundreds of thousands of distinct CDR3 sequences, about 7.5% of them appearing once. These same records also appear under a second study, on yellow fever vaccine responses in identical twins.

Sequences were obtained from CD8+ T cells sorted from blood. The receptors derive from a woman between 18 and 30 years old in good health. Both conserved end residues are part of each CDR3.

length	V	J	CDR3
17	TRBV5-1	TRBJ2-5	CASSLQYLGVDQETQYF
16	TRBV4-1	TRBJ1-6	CASSQDGQGKNSPLHF
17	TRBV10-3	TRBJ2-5	CAISDPSGDGFDGTQYF
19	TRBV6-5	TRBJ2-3	CASSYTLPRERLRTDTQYF
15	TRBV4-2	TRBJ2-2	CASSQGDLATGELFF
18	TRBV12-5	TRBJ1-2	CASGLVRLTPRGDYGYTF
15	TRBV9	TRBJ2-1	CASSEISQGADEQFF
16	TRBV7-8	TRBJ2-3	CASIPGGLRGTDTQYF
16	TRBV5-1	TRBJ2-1	CASSLANRVSYNEQFF
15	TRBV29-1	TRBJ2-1	CSVEGLARSYNEQFF
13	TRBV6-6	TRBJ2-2	CASSHREIGELFF
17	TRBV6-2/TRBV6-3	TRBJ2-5	CASSYTLADPYQETQYF
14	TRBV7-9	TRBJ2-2	CASRTGAVTGELFF
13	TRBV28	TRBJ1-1	CASSLSGASEAFF
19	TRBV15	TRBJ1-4	CATSRGPARVYNRDEKLFF
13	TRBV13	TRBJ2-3	CASSWGVTDTQYF
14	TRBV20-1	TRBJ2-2	CSARDRGSTGELFF
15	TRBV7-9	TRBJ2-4	CASSSRGGVKNIQYF
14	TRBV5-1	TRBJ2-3	CASRDDSGIDTQYF
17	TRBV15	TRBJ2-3	CATSRDYASGNTDTQYF
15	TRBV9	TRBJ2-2	CASSVEGQAPGELFF
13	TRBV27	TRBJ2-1	CASSRDSFNEQFF
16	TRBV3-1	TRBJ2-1	CASSHPWTSGRNEQFF
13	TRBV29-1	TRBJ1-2	CSVPRQGPDGYTF
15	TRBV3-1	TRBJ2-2	CASSQGGRDTGELFF
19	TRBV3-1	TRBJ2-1	CASSQDVVAGGSYYNEQFF
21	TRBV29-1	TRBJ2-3	CSVDPLDSSLRERAVSDTQYF
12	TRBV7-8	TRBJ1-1	CASSLTGPEAFF
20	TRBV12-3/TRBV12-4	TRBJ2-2	CASSPQGTGGPGGNTGELFF
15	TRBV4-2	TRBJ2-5	CASSQEPGRQETQYF
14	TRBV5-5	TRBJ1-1	CASSLGLSGSEAFF
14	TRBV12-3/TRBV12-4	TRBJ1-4	CASSLGQGDEKLFF
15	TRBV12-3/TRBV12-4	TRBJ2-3	CASSWGTSLTDTQYF
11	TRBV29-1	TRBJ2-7	CSYIRGYEQYF
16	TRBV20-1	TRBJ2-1	CSARVGDYSAYNEQFF
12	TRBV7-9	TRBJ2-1	CASSWDPTGQFF
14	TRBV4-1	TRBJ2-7	CASSQAQGVDEQYF
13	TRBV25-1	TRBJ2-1	CASSEYKVHEQFF